This T cell receptor beta chain was identified in a study of T cell responses to AZD1222 COVID-19 vaccine. Study findings and constraints: Among the donors, most were white British and more were female, and clonal diversity was possibly underestimated. Researchers took repertoire samples only after the peak T cell response had come. The span of vaccine-associated CD4 TCRs extended across spike, with dominance at 160-218 and 743-854. Among spike-specific TCRs, nearly half reportedly target unmutated variant regions.

Points on this clone: The antigen remains unidentified.

Profiling relied on immunoSEQ multiplex PCR, and the TCRdb table lists in-frame clones only, not all of them. The sample carries 90,000 to 150,000 clones, 70% to 90% recorded once. The CDR3 is 17 residues long. The sequence was obtained from an adult in good health. This specimen was peripheral blood, taken on day 0 of AZD1222 vaccination. V usage is TRBV21-1 and J usage is TRBJ2-1; the table calls TRBD2, which could not be checked here. TRBV21-1 is reported as a pseudogene. CDR3 nucleotides: TGTGCCAGCAGCTGTGATAGCGGGGGGGTGATCTACAATGAGCAGTTCTTC. As protein: CASSCDSGGVIYNEQFF.